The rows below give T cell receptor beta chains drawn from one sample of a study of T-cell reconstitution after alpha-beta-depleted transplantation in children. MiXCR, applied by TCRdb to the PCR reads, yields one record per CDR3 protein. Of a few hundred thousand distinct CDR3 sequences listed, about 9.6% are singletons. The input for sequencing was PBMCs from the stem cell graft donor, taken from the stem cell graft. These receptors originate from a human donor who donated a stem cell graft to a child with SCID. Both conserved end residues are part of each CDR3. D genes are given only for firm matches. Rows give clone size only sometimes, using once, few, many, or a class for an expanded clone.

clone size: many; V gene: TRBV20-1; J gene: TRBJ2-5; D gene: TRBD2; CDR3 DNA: TGCAGTGCTAGAGATCTTAGCGGGGGGGCCGTAGAGACCCAGTACTTC; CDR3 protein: CSARDLSGGAVETQYF
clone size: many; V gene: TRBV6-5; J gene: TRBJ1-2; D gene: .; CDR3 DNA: TGTGCCAGCAGTTACCGGGGGTGGGGCTACACCTTC; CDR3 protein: CASSYRGWGYTF
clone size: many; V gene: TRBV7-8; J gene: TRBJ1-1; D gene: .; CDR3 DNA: TGTGCCAGCAGCTCTCTCCCCCAACAGGGAGGTGGCACTGAAGCTTTCTTT; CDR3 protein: CASSSLPQQGGGTEAFF
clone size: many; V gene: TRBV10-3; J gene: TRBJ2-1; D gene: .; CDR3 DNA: TGTGCCATCAGTGACCCTAGAGTCCTCGGAAATGAGCAGTTCTTC; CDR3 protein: CAISDPRVLGNEQFF
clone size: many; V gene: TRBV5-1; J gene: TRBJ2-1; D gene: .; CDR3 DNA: TGCGCCAGCAGCTTTGGGCCCCCTTATTATGAGCAGTTCTTC; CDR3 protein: CASSFGPPYYEQFF
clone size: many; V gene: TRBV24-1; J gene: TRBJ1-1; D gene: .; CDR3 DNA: TGTGCCACCGCCCCGCGGACACTGAACACTGAAGCTTTCTTT; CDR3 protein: CATAPRTLNTEAFF
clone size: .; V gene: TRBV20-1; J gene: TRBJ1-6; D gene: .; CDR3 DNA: TGCAGTGCTAGAGGTTCGAGCTCCTATAATTCACCCCTCCACTTT; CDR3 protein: CSARGSSSYNSPLHF
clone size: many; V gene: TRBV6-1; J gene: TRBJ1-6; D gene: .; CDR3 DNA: TGTGCCAGCAGTCTAATGGACGGACATAATTCACCCCTCCACTTT; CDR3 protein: CASSLMDGHNSPLHF
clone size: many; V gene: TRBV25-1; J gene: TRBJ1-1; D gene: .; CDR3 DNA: TGTGCCAGCAGTGAATACGCAGGTGGGGCTTTCTTT; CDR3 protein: CASSEYAGGAFF
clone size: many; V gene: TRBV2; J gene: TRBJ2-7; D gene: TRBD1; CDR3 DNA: TGTGCCAGCAAGACGGACAGGCATTCCTACGAGCAGTACTTC; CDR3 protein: CASKTDRHSYEQYF
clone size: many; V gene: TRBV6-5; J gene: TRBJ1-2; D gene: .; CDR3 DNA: TGTGCCAGCAGCCGGAGCAGCAGACTTAACTATGGCTACACCTTC; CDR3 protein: CASSRSSRLNYGYTF
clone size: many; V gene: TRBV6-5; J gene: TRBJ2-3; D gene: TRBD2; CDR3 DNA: TGTGCCAGCAGTTCGTCTCAGCGGGGGGTAACAGATACGCAGTATTTT; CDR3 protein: CASSSSQRGVTDTQYF
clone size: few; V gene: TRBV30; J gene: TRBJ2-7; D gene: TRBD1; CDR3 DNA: TGTGCTGCAGGACAGGGGGCCTACGAGCAGTACTTC; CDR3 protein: CAAGQGAYEQYF
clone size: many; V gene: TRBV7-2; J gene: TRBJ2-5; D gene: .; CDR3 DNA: TGTGCCAGCAGCCACCGGGACTTTCAAGAGACCCAGTACTTC; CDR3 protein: CASSHRDFQETQYF
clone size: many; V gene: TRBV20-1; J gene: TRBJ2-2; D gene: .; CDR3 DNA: TGCAGTGCTAGGCGAGGGCGTGAGCTGTTTTTT; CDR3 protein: CSARRGRELFF
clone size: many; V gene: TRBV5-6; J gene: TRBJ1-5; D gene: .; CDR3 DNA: TGTGCCAGCAGCTTGGCCGGTGGGATGGAGCCCCAGCATTTT; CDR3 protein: CASSLAGGMEPQHF
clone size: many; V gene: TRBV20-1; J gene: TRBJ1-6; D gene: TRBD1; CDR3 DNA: TGCAGTGCTTGGACAGGGTTCCGGATCGTGGGGAATTCACCCCTCCACTTT; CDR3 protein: CSAWTGFRIVGNSPLHF
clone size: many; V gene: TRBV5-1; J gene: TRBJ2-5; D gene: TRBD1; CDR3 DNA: TGCGCCAGCAGGTTGGACAGGGTTCCGGGCCAAGAGACCCAGTACTTC; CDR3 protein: CASRLDRVPGQETQYF
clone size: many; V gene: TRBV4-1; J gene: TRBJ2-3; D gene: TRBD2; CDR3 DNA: TGCGCCAGCACCACCAAGGGCGGTTCAGCGGGGGGGCCAGATACGCAGTATTTT; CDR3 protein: CASTTKGGSAGGPDTQYF
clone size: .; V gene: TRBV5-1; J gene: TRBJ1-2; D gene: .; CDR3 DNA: TGCGCCAGCAGCCCGGACCATAACTATGGCTACACCTTC; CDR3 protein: CASSPDHNYGYTF
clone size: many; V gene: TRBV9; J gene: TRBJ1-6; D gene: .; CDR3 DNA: TGTGCCAGCAGCGAAAGTCCCGAGGGGTTATCGTCACCCCTCCACTTT; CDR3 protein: CASSESPEGLSSPLHF
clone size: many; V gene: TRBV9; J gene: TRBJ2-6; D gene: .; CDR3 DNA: TGTGCCAGCAGGGGCTCCGGGGCCAACGTCCTGACTTTC; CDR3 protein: CASRGSGANVLTF
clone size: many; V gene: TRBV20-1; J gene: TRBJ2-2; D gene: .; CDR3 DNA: TGCAGTGCTCCGATTAACACCGGGGAGCTGTTTTTT; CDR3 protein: CSAPINTGELFF
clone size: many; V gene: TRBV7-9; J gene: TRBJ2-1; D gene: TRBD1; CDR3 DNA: TGTGCCAGCAGCCAGGTGGTGGGACAGGGGCCCTACAATGAGCAGTTCTTC; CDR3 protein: CASSQVVGQGPYNEQFF
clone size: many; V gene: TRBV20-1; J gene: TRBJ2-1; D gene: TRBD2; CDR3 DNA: TGCAGTGCTGTACATGAGGGACTAGCGTGGTCCTACAATGAGCAGTTCTTC; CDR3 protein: CSAVHEGLAWSYNEQFF
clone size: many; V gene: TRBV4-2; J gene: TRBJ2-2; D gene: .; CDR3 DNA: TGTGCCAGCAGCCAAAAGAACACGGCCGGCACCGGGGAGCTGTTTTTT; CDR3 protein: CASSQKNTAGTGELFF
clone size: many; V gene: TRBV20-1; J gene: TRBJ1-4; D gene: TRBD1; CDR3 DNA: TGCAGTGCTAGGGATACCGGGACAGGTCGAGAAAAACTGTTTTTT; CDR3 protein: CSARDTGTGREKLFF
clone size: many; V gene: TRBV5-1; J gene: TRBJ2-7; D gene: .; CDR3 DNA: TGCGCCAGCAGCGCAGGACCCCACTACGAGCAGTACTTC; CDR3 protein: CASSAGPHYEQYF
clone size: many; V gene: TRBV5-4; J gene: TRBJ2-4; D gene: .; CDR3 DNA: TGTGCCAGCAGCTCCTCGACTCCCCCATTGGGAAACATTCAGTACTTC; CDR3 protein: CASSSSTPPLGNIQYF
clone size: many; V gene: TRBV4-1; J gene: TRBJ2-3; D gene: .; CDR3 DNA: TGCGCCAGCAGCCAAGAGGGGAACGCAGATACGCAGTATTTT; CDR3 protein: CASSQEGNADTQYF
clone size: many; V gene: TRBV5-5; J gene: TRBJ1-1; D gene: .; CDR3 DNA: TGTGCCAGCAGCTTGCGGGGCACGAACACTGAAGCTTTCTTT; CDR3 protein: CASSLRGTNTEAFF
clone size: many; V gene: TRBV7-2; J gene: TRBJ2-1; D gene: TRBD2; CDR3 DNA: TGTGCCAGCAGCTCGGGAGGAGGGGAAAATGAGCAGTTCTTC; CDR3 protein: CASSSGGGENEQFF
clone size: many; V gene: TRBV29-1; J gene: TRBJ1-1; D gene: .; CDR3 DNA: TGCAGCGTTGGGGGGGCTCACACTGAAGCTTTCTTT; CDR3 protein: CSVGGAHTEAFF
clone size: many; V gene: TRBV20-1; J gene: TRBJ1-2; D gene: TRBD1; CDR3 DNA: TGCAGTGCTAGGCGGGACAGCCTACAGCCCTTCTATGGCTACACCTTC; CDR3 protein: CSARRDSLQPFYGYTF
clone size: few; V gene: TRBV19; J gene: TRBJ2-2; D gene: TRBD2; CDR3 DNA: TGTGCCAGTAGTAAGGTAGCGGGGATTTCCGGGGAGCTGTTTTTT; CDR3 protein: CASSKVAGISGELFF
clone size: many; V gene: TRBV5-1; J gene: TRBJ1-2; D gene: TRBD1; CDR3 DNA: TGCGCCAGCAGCTTCGACAGGGATGGCTACACCTTC; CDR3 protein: CASSFDRDGYTF
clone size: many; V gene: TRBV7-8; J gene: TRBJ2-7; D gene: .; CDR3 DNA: TGTGCCAGCAGCCCCGGGGCAAGCTCCTTCTACGAGCAGTACTTC; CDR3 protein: CASSPGASSFYEQYF
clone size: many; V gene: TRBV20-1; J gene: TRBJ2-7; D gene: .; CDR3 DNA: TGCAGTGCTAGACCCGGGTCGTACGAGCAGTACTTC; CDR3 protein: CSARPGSYEQYF
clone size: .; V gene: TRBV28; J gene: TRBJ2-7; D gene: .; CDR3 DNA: TGTGCCAGCACTAATTGGGGGGGCGCGGGGTCCTACGAGCAGTACTTC; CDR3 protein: CASTNWGGAGSYEQYF
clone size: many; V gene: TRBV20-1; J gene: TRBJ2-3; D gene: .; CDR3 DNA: TGCAGTGCTGGCAGGGATCGAAGCACAGATACGCAGTATTTT; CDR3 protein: CSAGRDRSTDTQYF
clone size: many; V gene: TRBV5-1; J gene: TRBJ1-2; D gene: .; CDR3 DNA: TGCGCCAGCAGCCGGTCGAAGGCAACAGGAAGCTTTTTTGGGTATGGCTACACCTTC; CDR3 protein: CASSRSKATGSFFGYGYTF
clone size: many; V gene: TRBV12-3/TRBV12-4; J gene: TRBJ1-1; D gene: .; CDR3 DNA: TGTGCCAGCAGTTTGTTCGGGGGCATGAACACTGAAGCTTTCTTT; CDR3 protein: CASSLFGGMNTEAFF
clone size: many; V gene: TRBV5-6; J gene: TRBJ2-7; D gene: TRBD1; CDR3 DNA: TGTGCCAGCAGCTTGGGGCCGGGGGACAGGGGTTACGAGCAGTACTTC; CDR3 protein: CASSLGPGDRGYEQYF
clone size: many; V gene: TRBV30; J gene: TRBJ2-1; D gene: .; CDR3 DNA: TGTGCCTGGAGTGGCCTTCTCGATGAGCAGTTCTTC; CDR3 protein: CAWSGLLDEQFF
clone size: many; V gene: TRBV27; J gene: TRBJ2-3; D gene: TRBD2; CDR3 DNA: TGTGCCAGCACTATAGCGGGGGGGCTGGATACGCAGTATTTT; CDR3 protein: CASTIAGGLDTQYF
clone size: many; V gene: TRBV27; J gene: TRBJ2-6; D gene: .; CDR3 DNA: TGTGCCAGCAGTTTTGGGCAGTCTGGGGCCAACGTCCTGACTTTC; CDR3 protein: CASSFGQSGANVLTF
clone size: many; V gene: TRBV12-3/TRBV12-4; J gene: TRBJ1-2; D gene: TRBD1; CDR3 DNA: TGTGCCAGCAGTTTATTGAGGGACAGGGAGTATGGCTACACCTTC; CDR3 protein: CASSLLRDREYGYTF
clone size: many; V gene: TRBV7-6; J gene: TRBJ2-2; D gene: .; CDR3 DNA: TGTGCCAGCAGCTTAAGGGATCCGGGATCGGCCGGGGAGCTGTTTTTT; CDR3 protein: CASSLRDPGSAGELFF
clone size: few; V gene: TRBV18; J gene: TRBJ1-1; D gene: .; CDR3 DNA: TGTGCCAGCTCACCAACGGATTCCACTGAAGCTTTCTTT; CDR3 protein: CASSPTDSTEAFF
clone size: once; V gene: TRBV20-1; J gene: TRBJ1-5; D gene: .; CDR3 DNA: TGCAGTGCTAGGCCTGGGGGGATGGGGGCACGGCAGCCCCAGCATTTT; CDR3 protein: CSARPGGMGARQPQHF
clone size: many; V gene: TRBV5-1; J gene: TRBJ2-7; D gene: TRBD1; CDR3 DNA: TGCGCCAGCAGCCGTAATTCCGGGACAGGGAGCGAGCAGTACTTC; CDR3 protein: CASSRNSGTGSEQYF
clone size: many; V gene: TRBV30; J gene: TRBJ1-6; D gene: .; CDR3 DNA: TGTGCCTGGAGTGTACGGGGGGGTTCACCCCTCCACTTT; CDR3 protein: CAWSVRGGSPLHF
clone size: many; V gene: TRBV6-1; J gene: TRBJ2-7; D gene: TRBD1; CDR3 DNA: TGTGCCAGCAGACACCACCGGGACAGGGTAACTCCTAGTTCCTACGAGCAGTACTTC; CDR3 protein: CASRHHRDRVTPSSYEQYF
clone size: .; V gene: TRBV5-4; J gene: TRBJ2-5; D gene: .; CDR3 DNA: TGTGCCAGCAGCTTGCATCAGGGACGATCCGAGACCCAGTACTTC; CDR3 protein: CASSLHQGRSETQYF
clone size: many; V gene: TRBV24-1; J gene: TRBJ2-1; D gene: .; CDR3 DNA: TGTGCCACCAGTGCAACCGGGACGGTCAATGAGCAGTTCTTC; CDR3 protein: CATSATGTVNEQFF
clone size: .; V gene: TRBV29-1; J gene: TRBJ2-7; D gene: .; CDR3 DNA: TGCAGCGCAGAGACTGAAGCCGCGGGACTTCGGTACTTC; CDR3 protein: CSAETEAAGLRYF
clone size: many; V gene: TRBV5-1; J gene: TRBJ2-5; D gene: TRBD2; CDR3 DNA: TGCGCCAGCAGCTTGGCTTATTCTAGCGGGGGAGGTCAAGAGACCCAGTACTTC; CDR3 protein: CASSLAYSSGGGQETQYF
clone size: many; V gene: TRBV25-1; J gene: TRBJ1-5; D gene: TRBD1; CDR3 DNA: TGTGCCAGCAGTGAATCCGGGACAGGGAGCAATCAGCCCCAGCATTTT; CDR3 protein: CASSESGTGSNQPQHF
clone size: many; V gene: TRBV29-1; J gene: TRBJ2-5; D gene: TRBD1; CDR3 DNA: TGCAGCGCCTTACGGGACAGGGGCGAGACCCAGTACTTC; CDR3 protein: CSALRDRGETQYF
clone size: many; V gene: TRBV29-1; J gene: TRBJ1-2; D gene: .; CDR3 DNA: TGCAGCGTTGCAGGAGACTATGGCTACACCTTC; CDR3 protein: CSVAGDYGYTF